This paragraph covers one T cell receptor beta chain sequence. Its antigen is undetermined. The data derive from a study of glioma-infiltrating T cells after dendritic cell vaccination. Looking at the study overall: Patients received three intradermal dendritic cell vaccine injections at biweekly intervals. Study-level findings and limits: Higher pretreatment TIL content predicted longer progression-free time and survival.

TCRdb keeps only in-frame clones here, not all; method: immunoSEQ multiplex PCR. Counted here are 50,000 to 75,000 clones, more than 75% occurring once; the ten biggest clones make up roughly 8.8%. Time point indicated: after dendritic cell vaccination, including at tumor progression/relapse. Patients had residual fresh-frozen tumor tissue and more than two years of survival data. Isocitrate dehydrogenase mutation was absent in all glioblastoma patients. The CDR3 has 17 amino acids. Germline loops: CDR1 MRHNA, CDR2 SNTAGT. V lost 5 bases to trimming and J lost 2 bases, with 22 bases between them. The chain has TRBV6-4 and TRBJ2-7; weak D call: TRBD2 (7 bases). This receptor was identified in a human donor with glioblastoma. The material sequenced was blood, taken after dendritic cell vaccination. For the CDR3, the DNA is TGTGCCAGCAGTAGAGCGGGAATTGAAACAGGGCCCTACGAGCAGTACTTC. Amino acid sequence: CASSRAGIETGPYEQYF.